These T cell receptor beta chains were read from a single sample in a study of shared clonotypes between healthy human individuals. Generated by immunoSEQ multiplex PCR, the TCRdb table keeps only in-frame clones and is missing some. The profile shows around 700,000 clones, just over 90% of them singletons. The material sequenced was naive CD8+ T cells sorted from blood. All receptors come from a man under 40 in good health. Both conserved end residues are part of each CDR3. D genes are given only for firm matches. The listing skips clone size in some rows; elsewhere it reads once, few, many or a size class.

-,TRBJ2-1,TRBV13,-,CASTDAPTAYNEQFF,TGTGCCAGCACTGACGCCCCGACGGCCTACAATGAGCAGTTCTTC
-,TRBJ2-7,TRBV4-1,-,CASSQVGGGTYEQYF,TGCGCCAGCAGCCAAGTTGGAGGGGGTACCTACGAGCAGTACTTC
-,TRBJ2-3,TRBV30,few,CAWSDTDTQYF,TGTGCCTGGTCGGACACAGATACGCAGTATTTT
-,TRBJ2-2,TRBV27,-,CASSTGELFF,TGTGCCAGCTCCACCGGGGAGCTGTTTTTT
-,TRBJ2-7,TRBV10-1,-,CASSESGGSYEQYF,TGCGCCAGCAGTGAAAGTGGCGGTAGCTACGAGCAGTACTTC
TRBD1,TRBJ2-7,TRBV6-5,-,CASSSGTGISYEQYF,TGTGCCAGCAGCTCCGGGACAGGAATTTCCTACGAGCAGTACTTC
-,TRBJ2-1,TRBV7-9,-,CASSLGALTYNEQFF,TGTGCCAGCAGCTTAGGGGCGTTGACCTACAATGAGCAGTTCTTC
-,TRBJ2-1,TRBV30,-,CACPRGRGNEQFF,TGTGCCTGCCCCCGGGGCAGGGGCAATGAGCAGTTCTTC
-,TRBJ2-3,TRBV9,-,CASSANIISLTDTQYF,TGTGCCAGCAGCGCCAATATTATTAGTCTCACAGATACGCAGTATTTT
-,TRBJ2-1,TRBV4-1,-,CASSQGSTGTNEQFF,TGCGCCAGCAGCCAAGGTTCCACAGGGACCAATGAGCAGTTCTTC
TRBD2,TRBJ2-3,TRBV19,-,CASSIQTSGRRVFSTDTQYF,TGTGCCAGTAGTATCCAGACTAGCGGGAGGAGAGTGTTTAGCACAGATACGCAGTATTTT
-,TRBJ2-1,TRBV27,-,CASSSRGGGQPNEQFF,TGTGCCAGCAGTTCGAGAGGGGGGGGACAGCCAAATGAGCAGTTCTTC
TRBD1,TRBJ2-5,TRBV6-1,-,CASSDGTGGLQETQYF,TGTGCCAGCAGTGACGGGACAGGAGGGCTCCAAGAGACCCAGTACTTC
TRBD2,TRBJ2-7,TRBV2,-,CASAMTSGFTYEQYF,TGTGCCAGCGCGATGACTAGCGGGTTCACCTACGAGCAGTACTTC
-,TRBJ2-1,TRBV19,-,CASSVTGTINEQFF,TGTGCCAGTAGTGTTACCGGGACCATCAATGAGCAGTTCTTC
-,TRBJ1-5,TRBV7-6,-,CASSLGGANQPQHF,TGTGCCAGCAGCTTAGGGGGCGCGAATCAGCCCCAGCATTTT
TRBD2,TRBJ2-1,TRBV14,-,CASSQDLGLAGVEQFF,TGTGCCAGCAGCCAAGATCTGGGACTAGCGGGAGTCGAGCAGTTCTTC
-,TRBJ2-1,TRBV2,-,CASKDPTYNEQFF,TGTGCCAGCAAGGACCCCACCTACAATGAGCAGTTCTTC
-,TRBJ2-2,TRBV6-5,-,CASSYTGDTGELFF,TGTGCCAGCAGTTACACTGGAGACACCGGGGAGCTGTTTTTT
-,TRBJ2-7,TRBV7-9,few,CASSRSGLSEQYF,TGTGCCAGCAGCCGCAGTGGGCTGTCGGAGCAGTACTTC
-,TRBJ1-4,TRBV15,-,CATSRDSGVQEKLFF,TGTGCCACCAGCAGAGATAGTGGGGTCCAGGAAAAACTGTTTTTT
TRBD2,TRBJ2-5,TRBV27,-,CASSPLTSSGRAEETQYF,TGTGCCAGCAGTCCCCTGACCTCTAGCGGGAGGGCGGAAGAGACCCAGTACTTC
TRBD2,TRBJ2-7,TRBV7-9,-,CASSKPGLAGGEQYF,TGTGCCAGCAGCAAACCGGGACTAGCGGGAGGCGAGCAGTACTTC
-,TRBJ2-7,TRBV5-4,-,CASSLGIEQYF,TGTGCCAGCAGCTTGGGCATCGAGCAGTACTTC
TRBD1,TRBJ1-2,TRBV9,-,CASSVATGGGYGYTF,TGTGCCAGCAGCGTAGCGACAGGGGGCGGTTATGGCTACACCTTC
-,TRBJ2-1,TRBV7-8,-,CASSLGPSSFNEQFF,TGTGCCAGCAGCTTAGGGCCCAGCTCTTTCAATGAGCAGTTCTTC
-,TRBJ2-3,TRBV28,-,CASTSRTEDTQYF,TGTGCCAGCACGTCGAGGACCGAGGATACGCAGTATTTT
TRBD1,TRBJ2-7,TRBV6-1,once,CASRDSGTGLYEQYF,TGTGCCAGCAGAGATTCCGGGACAGGTCTCTACGAGCAGTACTTC
TRBD2,TRBJ2-1,TRBV7-8,-,CASSKGLAELNEQFF,TGTGCCAGCAGCAAGGGACTAGCGGAGCTCAATGAGCAGTTCTTC
-,TRBJ1-1,TRBV10-2,-,CASNEWGMNTEAFF,TGCGCCAGCAACGAATGGGGAATGAACACTGAAGCTTTCTTT
-,TRBJ1-4,TRBV27,-,CASSLSSTVEKLFF,TGTGCCAGCAGTTTATCTTCTACCGTTGAAAAACTGTTTTTT
-,TRBJ2-7,TRBV6-1,-,CASSEKLGGWTEQYF,TGTGCCAGCAGTGAAAAGCTTGGAGGTTGGACCGAGCAGTACTTC
TRBD1,TRBJ1-2,TRBV13,-,CASSFTGVDYGYTF,TGTGCCAGCAGCTTCACAGGGGTGGACTATGGCTACACCTTC
-,TRBJ2-1,TRBV11-2,once,CASSLGLREQFF,TGTGCCAGCAGCTTAGGACTACGGGAGCAGTTCTTC
TRBD2,TRBJ2-3,TRBV29-1,-,CSVEDVAGGLNVYSTDTQYF,TGCAGCGTTGAAGATGTAGCGGGGGGGCTCAATGTATATAGCACAGATACGCAGTATTTT
-,TRBJ2-7,TRBV7-8,-,CASSLETEQYF,TGTGCCAGCAGCTTAGAGACAGAGCAGTACTTC
TRBD2,TRBJ2-5,TRBV7-2,-,CASSLAAGAGETQYF,TGTGCCAGCAGCTTAGCGGCGGGAGCGGGGGAGACCCAGTACTTC
-,TRBJ2-7,TRBV29-1,-,CSVEEEGRAYEQYF,TGCAGCGTTGAAGAGGAGGGGCGAGCTTACGAGCAGTACTTC
TRBD2,TRBJ2-1,TRBV18,-,CASSPTSGRAYDEQFF,TGTGCCAGCTCACCAACTAGCGGGAGGGCCTATGATGAGCAGTTCTTC
TRBD2,TRBJ2-3,TRBV9,-,CASSVAPSGRAPDTQYF,TGTGCCAGCAGCGTAGCTCCTAGCGGGAGGGCGCCAGATACGCAGTATTTT
-,TRBJ1-1,TRBV4-1,-,CASSDGEKGNTEAFF,TGCGCCAGCAGCGACGGCGAGAAAGGGAACACTGAAGCTTTCTTT
-,TRBJ1-4,TRBV27,-,CASSHSPSSTNEKLFF,TGTGCCAGCAGTCATTCACCTTCAAGTACTAATGAAAAACTGTTTTTT
-,TRBJ2-1,TRBV29-1,-,CSVEDQPAIYEQFF,TGCAGCGTTGAAGATCAACCAGCCATCTATGAGCAGTTCTTC
-,TRBJ1-2,TRBV10-2,many,CASSLQGYNGYTF,TGCGCCAGCAGCCTACAGGGATATAATGGCTACACCTTC
-,TRBJ1-2,TRBV27,-,CASSLLPVSSSGYTF,TGTGCCAGCAGTTTATTACCAGTCTCATCATCCGGCTACACCTTC
-,TRBJ2-1,TRBV15,-,CATSRGLSLRDEQFF,TGTGCCACCAGCAGAGGGTTATCTCTGAGAGATGAGCAGTTCTTC
TRBD1,TRBJ2-7,TRBV28,once,CASSPRQGWYEQYF,TGTGCCAGCAGTCCTAGACAGGGTTGGTACGAGCAGTACTTC
-,TRBJ2-2,TRBV21-1,-,CASSNSSGTGTGELFF,TGTGCCAGCAGCAACTCTTCCGGGACAGGGACCGGGGAGCTGTTTTTT
-,TRBJ2-3,TRBV11-2,-,CASSLRTDFTDTQYF,TGTGCCAGCAGCTTGAGGACGGATTTCACAGATACGCAGTATTTT
-,TRBJ1-2,TRBV28,-,CASSSHIVNNYGYTF,TGTGCCAGCAGTTCTCATATCGTAAATAACTATGGCTACACCTTC
-,TRBJ2-7,TRBV9,-,CASSQRGYYEQYF,TGTGCCAGCAGCCAACGGGGGTATTACGAGCAGTACTTC
TRBD2,TRBJ2-7,TRBV7-2,-,CASSTLAGGVYEQYF,TGTGCCAGCAGCACCTTAGCGGGAGGGGTCTACGAGCAGTACTTC